These 10 T cell receptor beta chains were sequenced from one sample in a study of cytomegalovirus exposure and HLA in healthy donors. The protocol was immunoSEQ multiplex PCR, while the TCRdb copy is restricted to in-frame clones and leaves out a portion. Of 55,000 to 80,000 clones listed, about 95% are singletons. The specimen sequenced was PBMCs. These receptors all come from a woman aged 18 to 35 in good health and CMV-seropositive.

The chain couples TRBV4-2 to TRBJ2-1, with D perhaps TRBD2 (5 bases). CDR3 length: 15 residues. V dropped 4 bases and J dropped 5 bases, with 15 bases sitting between them. Germline-derived CDR1 and CDR2 are LGHNA and YNFKEQ. CDR3 residues: CASSPAPGRHNEQFF. DNA for the CDR3: TGTGCCAGCAGCCCCGCCCCGGGAAGACACAATGAGCAGTTCTTC.

This chain joins TRBV19 and TRBJ2-3; 8 bases match TRBD2. CDR1 is LNHDA, CDR2 SQIVND, per germline (reference sequence). The CDR3 runs 17 residues. V shed 0 bases and J 4 bases; nucleotides not matched to a gene: 9. This CDR3 reads CASSIDTRGGPADTQYF. The CDR3 coding sequence is TGTGCCAGTAGTATAGACACTCGGGGGGGGCCGGCAGATACGCAGTATTTT.

The rearrangement uses TRBV6-6 and TRBJ2-7, with TRBD2 identical over 9 bases. Germline-derived CDR1 and CDR2 are MNHNY and SVGAGI (reference sequence). V shed 4 bases, J shed 3 bases, and the junction held 4 bases outside the gene matches. The CDR3 covers 14 residues. The CDR3 here is CASSSAGGGYEQYF. The CDR3 nucleotides are TGTGCCAGCAGTTCAGCGGGAGGCGGCTACGAGCAGTACTTC.

The chain has TRBV29-1 and TRBJ2-3; D is possibly TRBD1 (5 bases). This CDR3 is 14 amino acids long. V was clipped by 8 bases and J by 0 bases, with 15 bases between them. Per germline, CDR1 SQVTM and CDR2 ANQGSEA. CDR3 sequence (DNA): TGCAGCACCCTGACAGACACTAGCACAGATACGCAGTATTTT. This sequence encodes CSTLTDTSTDTQYF.

The V and J genes are TRBV11-2 and TRBJ1-2; D call uncertain. The V end was cut by 5 bases, the J end by 3 bases, with 16 bases between. In germline, CDR1 is SGHAT, CDR2 FQNNGV. The CDR3 is made up of 15 amino acids. CDR3 coding DNA: TGTGCCAGCAGCCCAGGCACAGTCGGGGACTATGGCTACACCTTC. Residues: CASSPGTVGDYGYTF.

The chain joins TRBV28 to TRBJ2-7, with D possibly matching TRBD1 (5 bases). V shed 0 bases and J shed 6 bases, with 15 bases lying between them. The CDR3 covers 15 residues. CDR1 MDHEN and CDR2 SYDVKM come from the germline V gene. The DNA of the CDR3 is TGTGCCAGCAGTTTATGGGGCAGGGATGGTTTCGAGCAGTACTTC. It is translated as CASSLWGRDGFEQYF. Complete variable domain (other parts from reference TRBV28 and TRBJ2-7): DVKVTQSSRYLVKRTGEKVFLECVQDMDHENMFWYRQDPGLGLRLIYFSYDVKMKEKGDIPEGYSVSREKKERFSLILESASTNQTSMYLCASSLWGRDGFEQYFGPGTRLTVT.

The chain joins TRBV21-1 to TRBJ2-7; no check of the table's D call, TRBD1, against the DNA was made. TRBV21-1 is flagged as a pseudogene. The CDR3 has 13 amino acids. CDR3 sequence reads: CASSQDRDYEQYF. The CDR3, as DNA: TGTGCCAGCAGCCAGGACAGAGACTACGAGCAGTACTTC.

The chain links TRBV6-5 to TRBJ1-2, with 7 positions matching TRBD1. The germline V gene has CDR1 MNHEY and CDR2 SVGAGI. The CDR3 runs 15 residues. Trimming took 7 bases from V and 4 from J; bases not matched to a gene: 12. The CDR3 nucleotides are TGTGCCAGCAAGGTCGAGCGACAGGGCTCCTATGGCTACACCTTC. This encodes CASKVERQGSYGYTF.

This clone was recorded only once. The V gene is TRBV5-1, the J gene TRBJ1-3; D possibly corresponds to TRBD1 (5 bases). This CDR3 has 14 amino acids. The V end was cut by 2 bases, the J end by 4 bases, with 10 bases between. CDR1 is SGHRS and CDR2 is YFSETQ in the germline V gene. The CDR3 nucleotides are TGCGCCAGCAGCTTTGCAGGGCAAGGAAACACCATATATTTT. As protein: CASSFAGQGNTIYF.

This clone appeared a single time. The V gene is TRBV10-2, the J gene TRBJ1-2; D remains ambiguous. The CDR3 runs to 15 residues. Deletions cut 7 bases from V and 1 base from J, with 16 bases between. Germline-derived CDR1 and CDR2 are WSHSY and SAAADI. The CDR3, as DNA: TGCGCCAGCACCCCTTCGGTAACGGGTAACTATGGCTACACCTTC. Translated: CASTPSVTGNYGYTF.